This T cell receptor (beta chain) was captured in a study of blood T cell repertoires in COVID-19. Authors' methods: Amplified reference gene primers provided the basis for estimating nucleated cell counts. TCRdb's copy holds only in-frame clones and misses some; the assay was immunoSEQ multiplex PCR. V and J calls and clone size are given by that table; D and trimming were obtained from the DNA. The table records over 150,000 clones, 65% to 90% of them present only once. The length of the CDR3 is 14 residues. The V end was cut by 7 bases, the J end by 1 base, with 13 bases between. Germline CDR1 SEHNR, CDR2 FQNEAQ (reference sequence).

This sequence joins TRBV7-9 and TRBJ1-1; perhaps TRBD1 as D (6 bases). The receptor was derived from a human donor in a cohort sampled during active COVID-19. The sample comprised peripheral blood. The CDR3: CASTIRTENTEAFF. In DNA, the CDR3 is TGTGCCAGCACCATCCGGACAGAGAACACTGAAGCTTTCTTT.